The 29 T cell receptor beta chains in this list originate from one sample, sequenced in a study of blood T cells in healthy people across ages. With a J-beta primer mix and a sample-barcoded 5' primer, a second PCR ran about 6 to 11 cycles. TCRdb used MiXCR to reprocess the 5' RACE reads, holding one entry per CDR3 protein. This table has approximately 780,000 distinct CDR3 sequences, roughly 24% appearing once. The same data also contributed to another study, on T cells of mothers and their children.

What was sequenced was blood. The source is a boy between 10 and 17 years old in good health.

This clonotype was observed a few times. The chain couples TRBV2 to TRBJ2-2, with 7 bases aligning to TRBD1. Trimming at V came to 7 bases and at J to 1 base, leaving 3 bases not matched to a gene. The CDR3 consists of 14 residues. Germline values: CDR1 SNHLY, CDR2 FYNNEI. CDR3 in amino acids: CASTRDRNTGELFF. In DNA form, the CDR3 reads TGTGCCAGCACCCGGGACAGGAACACCGGGGAGCTGTTTTTT.

This clonotype was observed a handful of times. The chain has TRBV29-1 and TRBJ1-1, with no clear D. With 4 bases removed from V and 5 bases from J, the gap between germline ends came to 8 bases. The CDR3 is 11 residues long. CDR1 and CDR2 from the germline V gene are SQVTM and ANQGSEA. CDR3 nucleotides: TGCAGCGTTGTTTTTCTTACTGAAGCTTTCTTT. Translation: CSVVFLTEAFF.

This clonotype came up a few times. The chain links TRBV12-3 or TRBV12-4 to TRBJ2-1; 11 bases align to TRBD2. Trimming at V came to 3 bases and at J to 6 bases, leaving 10 bases not matched to a gene. The CDR3 runs 17 residues. CDR3 sequence reads: CASSFRPLAGGPNEQFF. CDR3 bases: TGTGCCAGCAGTTTCCGTCCTCTAGCGGGGGGACCCAATGAGCAGTTCTTC.

To note about this clonotype: As the CDR3 is not closed by the conserved phenylalanine or tryptophan, this likely results from a read error. The chain uses TRBV10-3 and TRBJ1-2, with 10 nucleotides matching TRBD1. Germline V gene sequence: CDR1 ENHRY, CDR2 SYGVKD. The CDR3 contains 13 residues. The V gene end was trimmed by 8 bases and the J gene end by 1 base; junction bases not matched to a gene: 1. CDR3 DNA sequence: TGTGCCATCGGACAGGGGGTTAACTATGGCTACACCCTC. Residues: CAIGQGVNYGYTL.

The rearrangement links TRBV29-1 to TRBJ2-3; possible D gene TRBD2, 5 bases. Germline V lookup: CDR1 SQVTM, CDR2 ANQGSEA. This CDR3 has 13 amino acids. With 7 bases removed from V and 1 base from J, the gap between germline ends came to 12 bases. This CDR3 reads CSADPGGTDTQYF. The CDR3 DNA follows: TGCAGCGCCGACCCCGGGGGCACAGATACGCAGTATTTT.

This clonotype has only a few counts. The rearrangement links TRBV5-5 to TRBJ2-5; the match to TRBD2 covers 9 bases. Trimming cost V 5 bases and J 2 bases; bases outside gene matches: 10. From germline, CDR1 is SGHKS and CDR2 YYEKEE (reference sequence). CDR3 length equals 16 residues. The CDR3 loop reads CASRLISGGAQETQYF. The CDR3 nucleotides are TGTGCCAGCAGACTAATTAGCGGGGGTGCGCAAGAGACCCAGTACTTC.

This clonotype has a handful of counts. A junction end diverges from the germline sequence, so it may reflect a read error. The CDR3 region is CASSLAGGPYEQFF. The CDR3 DNA reads as TGCGCCAGCAGTCTGGCGGGGGGCCCTTACGAGCAGTTCTTC. The J gene is TRBJ2-1, the V gene TRBV28, with 8 positions matching TRBD2. This CDR3 comprises 14 residues. Germline V CDR1 and CDR2: MDHEN, SYDVKM.

This clonotype came up a few times. The V gene is TRBV4-1, the J gene TRBJ2-5; D assignment may be TRBD1 or TRBD2 (5 bases each). Germline V gene sequence: CDR1 MGHRA, CDR2 YSYEKL. The CDR3 totals 18 residues. V dropped 3 bases and J dropped 1 base, with 21 bases sitting between them. The CDR3 DNA reads as TGCGCCAGCAGCCAGGGGGTTGGGGCCGGGGCGGCCCAAGAGACCCAGTACTTC. It yields the protein CASSQGVGAGAAQETQYF.

In its sample, this clonotype was seen a few times. The chain recombines TRBV27 with TRBJ1-1; D not certain. The CDR3 spans 13 residues. Per germline, CDR1 MNHEY and CDR2 SMNVEV (reference sequence). Trimming pared 8 bases from V and 0 bases from J, leaving 10 bases between. The CDR3 sequence is CASGWTMNTEAFF. For the CDR3, the DNA is TGTGCCAGCGGGTGGACCATGAACACTGAAGCTTTCTTT.

This rearrangement joins TRBV18 to TRBJ2-1, with D possibly TRBD1 on 5 matching bases. The last part of the DNA fits TRBJ2-7 better; the J call may be wrong. The CDR3 totals 13 residues. Per the germline V gene, CDR1 is KGHSH and CDR2 is LQKENI. CDR3 sequence reads: CASSHRQNYEQYF. CDR3 bases: TGTGCCAGCTCACACAGGCAGAACTACGAGCAGTACTTC.

This clonotype showed up just a few times. The V and J genes are TRBV2 and TRBJ2-5; D unresolved. This CDR3 region has 13 residues. V gave up 6 bases and J gave up 5 bases, with 13 bases separating them. CDR1 and CDR2 (germline): SNHLY, FYNNEI. This CDR3 is CASRTNLRETQYF. The CDR3 nucleotides read TGTGCCAGCAGGACGAATCTCAGGGAGACCCAGTACTTC.

This clonotype has just a few counts. V and J are TRBV6-6 and TRBJ2-5; TRBD2 matches 8 bases. The J call could be wrong; TRBJ2-7 is a better fit for the DNA end. This CDR3 spans 13 amino acids. Looked up from germline, CDR1 is MNHNY and CDR2 is SVGAGI (reference sequence). The CDR3 spells CATCGLAGHEQYF. The CDR3, as DNA: TGTGCCACCTGTGGTCTAGCGGGTCACGAGCAGTACTTC.

The table lists this clonotype with many counts. This rearrangement joins TRBV12-3 or TRBV12-4 to TRBJ2-5, with 7 bases aligning to TRBD1. V shed 6 bases, J shed 5 bases, and the junction held 6 bases outside the gene matches. The CDR3 is 13 residues long. CDR3 protein: CASRTTGLETQYF. Here the CDR3 DNA reads TGTGCCAGCAGGACGACAGGGTTGGAGACCCAGTACTTC.

The chain combines TRBV5-1 with TRBJ2-2; tentative D call: TRBD1 (6 bases). CDR1 SGHRS and CDR2 YFSETQ come from the germline V gene. Trimming removed 2 bases from V and 0 bases from J, with 11 bases in between. The CDR3 covers 16 residues. CDR3 protein: CASSFEQGPNTGELFF. The CDR3 DNA is TGCGCCAGCAGCTTCGAACAGGGTCCGAACACCGGGGAGCTGTTTTTT.

This clonotype was seen only a few times. This chain uses TRBV20-1 with TRBJ2-5; 11 positions match TRBD2. V gave up 3 bases and J gave up 3 bases; unmatched junction bases: 30. The CDR3 loop spans 23 amino acids. Germline CDR1 DFQATT, CDR2 SNEGSKA (reference sequence). The CDR3 DNA reads TGCAGTGCTAGCTCCCGGCGGAGGACTAGCGGGCGGACCTCCCAAACAAAGGAAGAGACCCAGTACTTC. Amino acid sequence: CSASSRRRTSGRTSQTKEETQYF.

This clonotype was seen only a few times. The chain joins TRBV11-2 to TRBJ2-3, with 9 bases lining up with TRBD2. The germline gives CDR1 SGHAT, CDR2 FQNNGV. Trimming removed 4 bases from V and 4 bases from J; junction bases left unmatched: 9. CDR3 length equals 16 residues. The CDR3 DNA reads TGTGCCAGCAGCTCCGGGCGGGGGGGGCGCTCAGATACGCAGTATTTT. Its protein is CASSSGRGGRSDTQYF.

This clonotype occurred a few times. The V call is TRBV28, the J call TRBJ1-4; no clear D gene. This CDR3 region has 12 residues. The V end lost 2 bases, the J end lost 7 bases, and 5 bases lay between the germline ends. CDR1 is MDHEN and CDR2 is SYDVKM in the germline V gene. The CDR3 nucleotides are TGTGCCAGCAGTTTAAAAGGTGAAAAACTGTTTTTT. Translated: CASSLKGEKLFF.

In this sample, this clonotype turned up a few times. The chain carries TRBV4-1 and TRBJ2-5; 13 bases agree with TRBD2. The CDR3 spans 16 residues. Germline V gene lookup returns CDR1 MGHRA and CDR2 YSYEKL. J was trimmed by 4 bases and V by 3 bases; bases with no gene match: 5. For the CDR3, the DNA is TGCGCCAGCAGCCAGGGGACTAGCGGGGAGGGAGAGACCCAGTACTTC. It encodes CASSQGTSGEGETQYF.

This clonotype has more than one count but fewer than ten. V and J are TRBV5-5 and TRBJ1-4; TRBD1 agrees at 10 bases. J was trimmed by 7 bases and V by 6 bases; bases with no gene match: 6. CDR1 SGHKS and CDR2 YYEKEE come from the germline V gene (reference sequence). This CDR3 has 14 amino acids. The CDR3 is CASTLRTGGEKLFF. The CDR3 coding sequence is TGTGCCAGCACCCTTCGGACAGGGGGTGAAAAACTGTTTTTT. The entire variable domain, with the rest obtained from reference TRBV5-5 and TRBJ1-4, is as follows: DAGVTQSPTHLIKTRGQQVTLRCSPISGHKSVSWYQQVLGQGPQFIFQYYEKEERGRGNFPDRFSARQFPNYSSELNVNALLLGDSALYLCASTLRTGGEKLFFGSGTQLSVL.

This clonotype occurred many times. The V and J genes are TRBV2 and TRBJ2-5, with 8 positions matching TRBD2. After removal of 1 base from V and 2 bases from J, the junction contained 9 bases not matched to a gene. This CDR3 is built from 17 residues. Germline assignment: CDR1 SNHLY and CDR2 FYNNEI. CDR3 bases: TGTGCCAGCAGTGAAGGGTTTGGAACTAGCGGACAAGAGACCCAGTACTTC. Translation: CASSEGFGTSGQETQYF.

The table lists this clonotype with a few counts. The chain couples TRBV28 to TRBJ1-6; tentatively, D is TRBD1 (5 bases). The V end lost 6 bases, the J end lost 7 bases, and 13 bases lay between the germline ends. Germline CDR1 MDHEN, CDR2 SYDVKM. The CDR3 length is 14 residues. The CDR3 nucleotides read TGTGCCAGCAGCTGGGGGACCGAGAATTCACCCCTCCACTTT. It translates to CASSWGTENSPLHF.

This rearrangement joins TRBV6-5 to TRBJ2-7; possible D gene TRBD1, 5 bases. Germline loops: CDR1 MNHEY, CDR2 SVGAGI. The CDR3 consists of 13 residues. Trimming took off 6 bases at V and 3 bases at J, with 12 bases between the two ends. The CDR3 sequence is CASSRTPVYEQYF. CDR3 coding DNA: TGTGCCAGCAGCCGGACACCCGTCTACGAGCAGTACTTC.

This clonotype appeared many times. This chain uses TRBV3-1 with TRBJ2-1; 8 nucleotides line up with TRBD2. The CDR3 spans 16 residues. After removal of 1 base from V and 5 bases from J, the junction contained 7 bases not matched to a gene. Germline CDR1 is LGHDT and CDR2 is YNNKEL (reference sequence). The CDR3 sequence: CASSQVQLAAHNEQFF. The CDR3 DNA reads TGTGCCAGCAGCCAAGTTCAACTAGCGGCCCACAATGAGCAGTTCTTC.

A few counts support this clonotype. This chain connects TRBV29-1 to TRBJ1-1; D is possibly TRBD1 (5 bases). The V and J ends lost 5 bases and 11 bases respectively, with 18 bases between them. This CDR3 contains 12 residues. Per germline, CDR1 SQVTM and CDR2 ANQGSEA. The CDR3 nucleotides are TGCAGCGTTTATCTCCCCGGCAGGGAGGCTTTCTTT. As protein: CSVYLPGREAFF.

The V gene is TRBV18, the J gene TRBJ1-1; TRBD1 matches 10 bases. The length of the CDR3 is 16 residues. Trimming took 2 bases from V and 0 from J; bases not matched to a gene: 3. Germline lookup yields CDR1 KGHSH and CDR2 LQKENI. The CDR3 DNA is TGTGCCAGCTCACCAAGGGACAGGGGCGTGAACACTGAAGCTTTCTTT. It yields the protein CASSPRDRGVNTEAFF.

The chain employs TRBV20-1 and TRBJ2-7, with D perhaps TRBD1 (6 bases). CDR1 DFQATT and CDR2 SNEGSKA come from the germline V gene (reference sequence). The CDR3 is 15 residues long. V was pared by 3 bases and J by 0 bases, with 15 bases between. The CDR3 DNA reads as TGCAGTGCTAGCCCCAGGGGCTCCCGCTCCTACGAGCAGTACTTC. As protein: CSASPRGSRSYEQYF.

The V gene is TRBV2, the J gene TRBJ2-7; the D gene is possibly TRBD2 (5 bases). The V and J ends lost 4 bases and 4 bases respectively, with 17 bases between them. Per germline, CDR1 SNHLY and CDR2 FYNNEI. The CDR3 length is 15 residues. In DNA, the CDR3 is TGTGCCAGCAGTGTGGAGGTTGCAGCGTGGTACGAGCAGTACTTC. Translation gives CASSVEVAAWYEQYF.

V usage is TRBV20-1 and J usage is TRBJ2-6; 9 positions match TRBD1. CDR1 DFQATT and CDR2 SNEGSKA come from the germline V gene (reference sequence). The CDR3 is 18 residues long. With 0 bases clipped from V and 3 bases from J, the junction kept 9 bases outside the gene matches. CDR3: CSARETGGRSFGANVLTF. The DNA for the CDR3 is TGCAGTGCTAGAGAGACAGGGGGTAGGTCCTTTGGGGCCAACGTCCTGACTTTC.

The rearrangement joins TRBV12-5 to TRBJ2-5, with a possible D match to TRBD2 (5 bases). Germline lookup yields CDR1 LGHNT and CDR2 FRNRAP. The CDR3 totals 16 residues. Trimming cost V 3 bases and J 0 bases, with 14 bases left between them. CDR3 loop: CASGFPLPGNQETQYF. CDR3 DNA sequence: TGTGCTAGTGGTTTTCCCCTCCCCGGGAACCAAGAGACCCAGTACTTC.